Described below is a single T cell receptor beta chain sequence and its context. Its antigen is not identified. From germline, CDR1 is SGHRS and CDR2 YFSETQ. Trimming took off 2 bases at V and 1 base at J, with 12 bases between the two ends. This CDR3 is 15 amino acids long. Data came from immunoSEQ multiplex PCR; TCRdb stores just in-frame clones and leaves some out. Among roughly 51,000 clones listed, roughly 84% were seen once. Time point in this sample: week 47, end of study. Every vaccination contained 300 ug of the mutant IDH1 20-mer peptide and was paired with topical imiquimod. Donors harbored newly found WHO grade 3 or 4 IDH1-mutant, ATRX-lost astrocytomas. The sample originates from a study of a mutant IDH1 vaccine in newly diagnosed glioma.

The origin of this receptor is a young woman with glioma. Some clones in this sample may be carry-over from other donors' samples. This chain links TRBV5-1 with TRBJ1-1; D unresolved. The material sequenced was PBMCs, taken from a glioma patient whose treatment included an IDH1 peptide vaccine. CDR3 coding DNA: TGCGCCAGCAGCTTTCAAGGAGCGGGGAACACTGAAGCTTTCTTT. The encoded protein is CASSFQGAGNTEAFF.